A single sample gave rise to the 21 T cell receptor beta chains below, sequenced in a study of shared clonotypes between healthy human individuals. Using immunoSEQ multiplex PCR, the repertoire was profiled, and TCRdb retains in-frame clones only, with some absent. Seen here are about 2.4 million clones, roughly 93% observed once, and the top ten hold around 0.37%. Sequenced material: naive CD4+ T cells from PBMCs. Subset here: CD45RA+ positively selected. The receptors shown here come from a man aged 18 to 30 in good health. Some clones in this sample may be carry-over from other donors' samples.

As DNA, the CDR3 is TGTGCAAGTCGCTTAGAAGGGGCCAGGGTGAACACTGAAGCTTTCTTT. It translates to CASRLEGARVNTEAFF. The genes are TRBV12-2 and TRBJ1-1; the table gives TRBD1 as D, unverified against the DNA. TRBV12-2 is given as a pseudogene. The CDR3 contains 16 residues.

This sequence joins TRBV30 and TRBJ2-7; the D gene is possibly TRBD1 (6 bases). The V end was cut by 2 bases, the J end by 0 bases, with 14 bases between. Germline CDR1 reads GTSNPN; CDR2 reads SVGIG (reference sequence). The CDR3 loop spans 15 amino acids. CDR3 sequence (DNA): TGTGCCTGGAGTATCCAGGGGTCCAGCTCCTACGAGCAGTACTTC. Encoded protein: CAWSIQGSSSYEQYF.

The chain combines TRBV9 with TRBJ1-3, with D maybe TRBD1 (6 bases). V was shortened by 0 bases and J by 3 bases, with 16 bases between the two germline ends. Germline assignment: CDR1 SGDLS and CDR2 YYNGEE. This CDR3 spans 17 amino acids. CDR3 sequence (DNA): TGTGCCAGCAGCGTAGCCCCCCAGGGGACAATTGGAAACACCATATATTTT. The encoded protein is CASSVAPQGTIGNTIYF.

The V gene is TRBV28, the J gene TRBJ2-7, with D unresolved. CDR1 is MDHEN and CDR2 is SYDVKM in the germline V gene. V lost 6 bases and J 6 bases, leaving 21 bases between the germline ends. CDR3 size: 15 residues. This CDR3 is CASSPGRSPAIEQYF. The CDR3 DNA is TGTGCCAGCAGCCCAGGACGATCTCCGGCGATCGAGCAGTACTTC.

V gene TRBV5-4 combines with J gene TRBJ2-2; D is unclear. The CDR3 contains 13 residues. V shed 4 bases and J shed 7 bases, with 11 bases lying between them. CDR1 and CDR2 from the germline V gene are SGHNT and YYREEE (reference sequence). The CDR3: CASSASTGGELFF. CDR3 in DNA: TGTGCCAGCAGCGCGAGCACGGGCGGGGAGCTGTTTTTT.

The J gene is TRBJ2-7, the V gene TRBV5-1, with D hard to call. Trimming removed 5 bases at V and 0 bases at J, with 12 bases between. The germline V gene encodes CDR1 SGHRS and CDR2 YFSETQ. The CDR3 extends over 14 amino acids. CDR3 sequence: CASRGISHSYEQYF. The CDR3 nucleotides are TGCGCCAGCAGAGGCATCTCGCACTCCTACGAGCAGTACTTC.

The chain joins TRBV7-2 to TRBJ1-1; 9 bases match TRBD1. The junction had 7 bases not matched to a gene; V was cut back by 0 bases and J by 11 bases. The CDR3 has 14 amino acids. Germline V gene sequence: CDR1 SGHTA, CDR2 FQGNSA. In nucleotides, the CDR3 is TGTGCCAGCAGCTTAGCGGGGACAGGGAGGGTGGCTTTCTTT. Its protein is CASSLAGTGRVAFF.

The sample holds one count of this clone. The chain combines TRBV6-1 with TRBJ1-4, with 11 bases fitting TRBD1. The germline gives CDR1 MNHNS, CDR2 SASEGT. The CDR3 covers 14 residues. The V gene end was trimmed by 6 bases and the J gene end by 7 bases; junction bases not matched to a gene: 4. As DNA, the CDR3 is TGTGCCAGCAGATGGGACAGGGGGAGTGAAAAACTGTTTTTT. This translates into CASRWDRGSEKLFF.

The J gene is TRBJ1-2, the V gene TRBV18, with D unresolved. This CDR3 region has 14 residues. Germline V gene sequence: CDR1 KGHSH, CDR2 LQKENI. Trimming removed 0 bases from V and 0 bases from J, with 5 bases in between. CDR3 in DNA: TGTGCCAGCTCACCACCGAGCACTAACTATGGCTACACCTTC. Its translation is CASSPPSTNYGYTF.

This clone was detected only a few times. This sample also contains other DNA sequences that code for the same CDR3. The CDR3 coding sequence is TGCAGCGTTGTGGGCGTCACCGAAGCTTTCTTT. Translation gives CSVVGVTEAFF. This chain uses TRBV29-1 with TRBJ1-1; D is unclear. The CDR3 is 11 residues long. The ends were cut back, 4 bases at V and 8 bases at J, with 11 bases in the middle. Germline CDR1 reads SQVTM; CDR2 reads ANQGSEA.

In this sample, this clone turned up a few times. Other nucleotide sequences from this sample produce the same CDR3. The chain employs TRBV28 and TRBJ1-5; 8 positions agree with TRBD1. Germline CDR1 reads MDHEN; CDR2 reads SYDVKM. The CDR3 loop spans 14 amino acids. V lost 6 bases, J lost 7 bases, and 8 bases stayed unmatched. The CDR3 sequence: CASRPDRVRQPQHF. The CDR3 DNA reads as TGTGCCAGCAGGCCGGACAGGGTTCGCCAGCCCCAGCATTTT. Using reference TRBV28 and TRBJ1-5 for the parts outside the CDR3, the full variable domain is DVKVTQSSRYLVKRTGEKVFLECVQDMDHENMFWYRQDPGLGLRLIYFSYDVKMKEKGDIPEGYSVSREKKERFSLILESASTNQTSMYLCASRPDRVRQPQHFGDGTRLSIL.

This clone was seen a few times. This rearrangement joins TRBV19 to TRBJ2-7, with D possibly matching TRBD1 (6 bases). V lost 5 bases to trimming and J lost 2 bases, with 13 bases between them. Germline V gene data show CDR1 as LNHDA and CDR2 as SQIVND (reference sequence). This CDR3 is built from 14 residues. In DNA, the CDR3 is TGTGCCAGTAGTGCTTGGACAGAACCCTACGAGCAGTACTTC. Translation: CASSAWTEPYEQYF.

The chain couples TRBV5-4 to TRBJ2-7, with D possibly being TRBD2 (6 bases). V shed 6 bases and J shed 5 bases, with 21 bases lying between them. The germline gives CDR1 SGHNT, CDR2 YYREEE (reference sequence). The CDR3 covers 15 residues. The CDR3 DNA sequence: TGTGCCAGCACCCGGCCGGGACTGGGTATCGACGAGCAGTACTTC. Translation gives CASTRPGLGIDEQYF.

V is TRBV7-6 and J is TRBJ1-1; D remains ambiguous. The V end was cut by 0 bases, the J end by 5 bases, with 7 bases between. This CDR3 contains 13 residues. The germline V gene has CDR1 SGHVS and CDR2 FNYEAQ. The CDR3 loop is CASSLAFSTEAFF. The CDR3 coding sequence is TGTGCCAGCAGCTTAGCATTTTCGACTGAAGCTTTCTTT.

The chain joins TRBV11-2 to TRBJ2-5; D uncertain. Germline assignment: CDR1 SGHAT and CDR2 FQNNGV. V was clipped by 2 bases and J by 5 bases, with 9 bases between them. The CDR3 sequence is 13 residues long. CDR3 bases: TGTGCCAGCAGCTTATCTTCTCTGGAGACCCAGTACTTC. Protein: CASSLSSLETQYF.

This chain uses TRBV9 with TRBJ2-2; D gene ambiguous. There are 15 residues in the CDR3. From germline, CDR1 is SGDLS and CDR2 YYNGEE. Trimming took off 2 bases at V and 4 bases at J, with 12 bases between the two ends. DNA for the CDR3: TGTGCCAGCAGCGTGGAGCACACCCGCACCGGGGAGCTGTTTTTT. Translated, it gives CASSVEHTRTGELFF.

The chain couples TRBV7-9 to TRBJ2-7; no firm D call. Per the germline V gene, CDR1 is SEHNR and CDR2 is FQNEAQ (reference sequence). This CDR3 has 12 residues. The V end lost 4 bases, the J end lost 5 bases, and 9 bases lay between the germline ends. The CDR3 loop reads CASSSRLNEQYF. CDR3 nucleotides: TGTGCCAGCAGCTCAAGACTGAACGAGCAGTACTTC.

The chain couples TRBV15 to TRBJ1-1; D possibly corresponds to TRBD1 (6 bases). The CDR3 totals 13 residues. The V end lost 5 bases, the J end lost 2 bases, and 9 bases lay between the germline ends. Germline CDR1 and CDR2: LNHNV and YYDKDF (reference sequence). The CDR3 reads CATSPGANTEAFF. The CDR3 nucleotides read TGTGCCACCAGCCCGGGGGCTAACACTGAAGCTTTCTTT.

V and J are TRBV7-8 and TRBJ2-1, with 9 bases aligning to TRBD2. V lost 6 bases to trimming and J lost 5 bases; unmatched junction nucleotides: 11. The CDR3 covers 16 residues. The germline V gene encodes CDR1 SGHVS and CDR2 FQNEAQ. As DNA, the CDR3 is TGTGCCAGCAGGCAGGACCGCGGGAGGGCAAACAATGAGCAGTTCTTC. Its translation: CASRQDRGRANNEQFF.

Details on this clone: One end of the junction is discordant with germline, which a read error may explain. The chain has TRBV4-1 and TRBJ2-7; 10 bases fit TRBD2. The CDR3 runs to 19 residues. The germline V gene encodes CDR1 MGHRA and CDR2 YSYEKL. The CDR3 here is CASSQERYLAGDENYGQYF. The CDR3 DNA is TGCGCCAGCAGCCAAGAGAGGTATCTAGCGGGAGACGAAAACTACGGGCAGTACTTC.

Comments on this clone: Within the sample, other DNA sequences also encode this same CDR3. The CDR3 sequence: CSVVRNTEAFF. CDR3 coding DNA: TGCAGCGTTGTACGGAACACTGAAGCTTTCTTT. The chain joins TRBV29-1 to TRBJ1-1; the D is unclear. Germline V gene lookup returns CDR1 SQVTM and CDR2 ANQGSEA. V was shortened by 4 bases and J by 1 base, with 4 bases between the two germline ends. The CDR3 runs 11 residues.